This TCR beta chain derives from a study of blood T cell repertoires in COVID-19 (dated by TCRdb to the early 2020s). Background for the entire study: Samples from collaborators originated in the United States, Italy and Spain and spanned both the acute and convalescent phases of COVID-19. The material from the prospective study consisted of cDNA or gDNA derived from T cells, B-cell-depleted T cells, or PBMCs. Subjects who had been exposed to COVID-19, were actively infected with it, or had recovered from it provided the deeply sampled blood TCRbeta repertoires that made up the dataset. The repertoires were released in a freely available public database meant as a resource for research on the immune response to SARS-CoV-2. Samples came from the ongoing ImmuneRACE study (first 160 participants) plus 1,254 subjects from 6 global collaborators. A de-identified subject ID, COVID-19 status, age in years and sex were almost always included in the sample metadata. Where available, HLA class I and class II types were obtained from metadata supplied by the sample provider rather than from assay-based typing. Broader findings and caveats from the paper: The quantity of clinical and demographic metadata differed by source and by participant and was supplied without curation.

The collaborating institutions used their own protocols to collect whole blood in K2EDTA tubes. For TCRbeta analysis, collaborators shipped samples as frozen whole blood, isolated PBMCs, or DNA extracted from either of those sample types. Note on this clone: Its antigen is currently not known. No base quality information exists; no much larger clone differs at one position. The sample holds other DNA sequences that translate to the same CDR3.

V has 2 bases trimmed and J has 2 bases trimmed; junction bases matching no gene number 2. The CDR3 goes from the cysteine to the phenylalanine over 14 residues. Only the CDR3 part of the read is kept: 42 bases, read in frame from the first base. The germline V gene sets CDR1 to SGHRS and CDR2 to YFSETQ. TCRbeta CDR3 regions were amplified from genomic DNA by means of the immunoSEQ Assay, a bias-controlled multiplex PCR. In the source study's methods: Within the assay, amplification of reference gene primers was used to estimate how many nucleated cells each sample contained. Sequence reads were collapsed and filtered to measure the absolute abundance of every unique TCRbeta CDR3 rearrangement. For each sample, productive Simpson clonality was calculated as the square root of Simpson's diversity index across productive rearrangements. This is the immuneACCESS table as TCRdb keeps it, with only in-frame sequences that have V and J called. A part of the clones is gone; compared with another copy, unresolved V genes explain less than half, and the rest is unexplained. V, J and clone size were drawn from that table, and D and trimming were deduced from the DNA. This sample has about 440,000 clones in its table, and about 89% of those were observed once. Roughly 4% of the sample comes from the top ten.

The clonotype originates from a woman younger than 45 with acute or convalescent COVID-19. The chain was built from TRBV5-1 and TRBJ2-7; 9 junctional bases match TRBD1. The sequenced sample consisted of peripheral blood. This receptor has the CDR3 CASSLGQGPYEQYF. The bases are TGCGCCAGCAGCTTAGGACAGGGGCCCTACGAGCAGTACTTC.